The next 31 T cell receptor beta chains were all read from a single sample in a study of blood T cell repertoires in COVID-19. Here immunoSEQ multiplex PCR was the method, and the copy in TCRdb shows in-frame clones only, minus some. The table has 150,000 to 200,000 clones, about 75% seen once. What was sequenced was peripheral blood. Every receptor here comes from a woman aged 65 to 85 with acute or convalescent COVID-19.

The V and J genes are TRBV5-1 and TRBJ2-3, with 8 bases matching TRBD2. The CDR3 is 16 residues long. Germline V gene sequence: CDR1 SGHRS, CDR2 YFSETQ. Trimming removed 2 bases from V and 4 bases from J; junction bases left unmatched: 9. The CDR3 bases are TGCGCCAGCAGCTTACGGGAGGGCCACTCCGCAGATACGCAGTATTTT. Translation gives CASSLREGHSADTQYF. Full variable domain (remainder filled in from reference TRBV5-1 and TRBJ2-3): KAGVTQTPRYLIKTRGQQVTLSCSPISGHRSVSWYQQTPGQGLQFLFEYFSETQRNKGNFPGRFSGRQFSNSRSEMNVSTLELGDSALYLCASSLREGHSADTQYFGPGTRLTVL.

The chain employs TRBV29-1 and TRBJ2-1, with D perhaps matching TRBD2 (6 bases). Germline loops: CDR1 SQVTM, CDR2 ANQGSEA. This CDR3 is built from 14 residues. V was clipped by 6 bases and J by 3 bases, with 15 bases between them. For the CDR3, the DNA is TGCAGCGTCCGCCGGGACTCCGGCTACAATGAGCAGTTCTTC. Protein sequence: CSVRRDSGYNEQFF.

In the case of this clone: This sample includes further DNA sequences coding for the same CDR3. This sequence joins TRBV5-1 and TRBJ1-2; a possible D gene is TRBD1 (6 bases). Germline V gene sequence: CDR1 SGHRS, CDR2 YFSETQ. The CDR3 contains 14 residues. V was trimmed by 0 bases and J by 3 bases, leaving 9 bases between them. For the CDR3, the DNA is TGCGCCAGCAGCTTGGAAGGGGGTGACTATGGCTACACCTTC. It yields the protein CASSLEGGDYGYTF. Looking up the rest from reference TRBV5-1 and TRBJ1-2 gives the full variable domain: KAGVTQTPRYLIKTRGQQVTLSCSPISGHRSVSWYQQTPGQGLQFLFEYFSETQRNKGNFPGRFSGRQFSNSRSEMNVSTLELGDSALYLCASSLEGGDYGYTFGSGTRLTVV.

This clone was observed a handful of times. The rearrangement joins TRBV7-9 to TRBJ2-1, with D possibly being TRBD1 (5 bases). The V end was cut by 0 bases, the J end by 7 bases, with 13 bases between. This CDR3 region has 15 residues. Looked up from germline, CDR1 is SEHNR and CDR2 is FQNEAQ (reference sequence). The CDR3 region has the DNA TGTGCCAGCAGCTTAGCGGGGCTGGGGATGAATGAGCAGTTCTTC. Translated: CASSLAGLGMNEQFF.

This chain links TRBV5-1 with TRBJ2-7; D remains unclear. Germline V gene sequence: CDR1 SGHRS, CDR2 YFSETQ. Trimming cost V 0 bases and J 7 bases, with 5 bases left between them. The CDR3 consists of 11 residues. This CDR3 reads CASSLGAEQYF. CDR3 coding DNA: TGCGCCAGCAGCTTGGGGGCTGAGCAGTACTTC.

This rearrangement joins TRBV5-4 to TRBJ2-7, with D possibly being TRBD1 (6 bases). This CDR3 has 13 residues. CDR1 is SGHNT, CDR2 YYREEE, per germline (reference sequence). V lost 6 bases to trimming and J lost 4 bases, with 14 bases between them. The CDR3 here is CASTRPGEYEQYF. The CDR3 DNA is TGTGCCAGCACCCGCCCAGGGGAGTACGAGCAGTACTTC.

The chain joins TRBV29-1 to TRBJ2-7; tentatively, D is TRBD2 (6 bases). V was shortened by 5 bases and J by 3 bases, with 11 bases between the two germline ends. Germline V lookup: CDR1 SQVTM, CDR2 ANQGSEA. CDR3 length: 12 amino acids. The CDR3 is CSVLMGGYEQYF. The CDR3 bases are TGCAGCGTTTTGATGGGGGGCTACGAGCAGTACTTC.

This clone was counted a few times. The chain joins TRBV11-1 to TRBJ2-7, with 7 bases aligning to TRBD1. Per the germline V gene, CDR1 is SGHAT and CDR2 is FQDESV (reference sequence). J gave up 2 bases and V 0 bases, and 4 bases lay outside the gene matches. CDR3 size: 15 residues. CDR3 in amino acids: CASSLATGFPYEQYF. The CDR3 region has the DNA TGTGCCAGCAGCTTAGCGACAGGGTTCCCCTACGAGCAGTACTTC.

This chain joins TRBV5-4 and TRBJ2-3; 12 bases map to TRBD2. The CDR3 spans 15 residues. The junction had 3 bases not matched to a gene; V was cut back by 4 bases and J by 3 bases. CDR1 is SGHNT and CDR2 is YYREEE in the germline V gene (reference sequence). CDR3 nucleotide sequence: TGTGCCAGCAGCCCCCTAGCGGGAGGGACAGATACGCAGTATTTT. Its protein is CASSPLAGGTDTQYF.

This clone was seen many times. This chain joins TRBV15 and TRBJ2-5; 7 bases align to TRBD2. CDR1 is LNHNV, CDR2 YYDKDF, per germline (reference sequence). This CDR3 comprises 15 residues. V dropped 1 base and J dropped 1; count of bases not matched to a gene: 3. The CDR3 coding sequence is TGTGCCACCAGCAGAGGCGGGACTACCCAAGAGACCCAGTACTTC. This encodes CATSRGGTTQETQYF.

The chain has TRBV3-1 (or the pseudogene TRBV3-2) and TRBJ1-2; TRBD1 aligns across 7 bases. The CDR3 runs to 16 residues. The ends lost 4 bases at V and 7 bases at J; junction bases unmatched: 15. The germline V gene encodes CDR1 LGHDT and CDR2 YNNKEL (reference sequence). The CDR3 reads CASSPGQDPRLGGYTF. The CDR3 bases are TGTGCCAGCAGCCCTGGACAGGATCCTCGGTTGGGTGGCTACACCTTC.

The CDR3: CSASDEGTRSTDTQYF. CDR3 bases: TGCAGTGCTAGTGATGAGGGTACCCGGAGCACAGATACGCAGTATTTT. This chain joins TRBV20-1 and TRBJ2-3; possibly TRBD2 for D (5 bases). Trimming removed 3 bases at V and 0 bases at J, with 16 bases between. The CDR3 sequence is 16 residues long. Per germline, CDR1 DFQATT and CDR2 SNEGSKA (reference sequence).

This clone showed up just once. The CDR3 sequence is CASSIGTGDDQPQHF. DNA for the CDR3: TGTGCCAGTAGTATAGGGACAGGCGACGATCAGCCCCAGCATTTT. The chain links TRBV19 to TRBJ1-5; 7 bases are a match to TRBD1. The CDR3 contains 15 residues. V dropped 1 base and J dropped 5; count of bases not matched to a gene: 5. From germline, CDR1 is LNHDA and CDR2 SQIVND (reference sequence).

This sequence joins TRBV27 and TRBJ2-2, with D perhaps matching TRBD2 (7 bases). The CDR3 is 15 residues long. Trimming shortened V by 1 base and J by 7 bases, and 13 bases separated the two germline ends. The germline CDR1 and CDR2 sequences are MNHEY and SMNVEV (reference sequence). CDR3 sequence (DNA): TGTGCCAGCAGTTTATGGGGGGGGCGAGGCGGGGAGCTGTTTTTT. Protein product: CASSLWGGRGGELFF.

The J gene is TRBJ2-7, the V gene TRBV3-1 (or the pseudogene TRBV3-2); 11 bases line up with TRBD2. V dropped 6 bases and J dropped 3; count of bases not matched to a gene: 4. From germline, CDR1 is LGHDT and CDR2 YNNKEL (reference sequence). This CDR3 comprises 14 residues. The CDR3 DNA reads TGTGCCAGCAGACAGACTAGCGGGGACTACGAGCAGTACTTC. It codes for CASRQTSGDYEQYF.

The rearrangement uses TRBV7-8 and TRBJ1-2; TRBD1 is a possible D gene (5 bases). Looked up from germline, CDR1 is SGHVS and CDR2 is FQNEAQ. V was shortened by 2 bases and J by 5 bases, with 12 bases between the two germline ends. CDR3 size: 14 residues. The CDR3 nucleotides read TGTGCCAGCAGCTTACGTTGGGGGGGGTATGGCTACACCTTC. Translation gives CASSLRWGGYGYTF.

In this sample, this clone turned up a few times. CDR3 in DNA: TGTGCCAGCAACGAACAGGGGGCGCGAGGAAACACCATATATTTT. Translation: CASNEQGARGNTIYF. The chain is built from TRBV5-4 and TRBJ1-3; 9 bases fit TRBD1. CDR3 length equals 15 residues. Germline V gene data show CDR1 as SGHNT and CDR2 as YYREEE (reference sequence). Trimming took 6 bases from V and 4 from J; bases not matched to a gene: 8.

The chain joins TRBV5-1 to TRBJ2-5; D may be TRBD2 (5 bases). The V end was cut by 1 base, the J end by 3 bases, with 10 bases between. The CDR3 runs 14 residues. Per the germline V gene, CDR1 is SGHRS and CDR2 is YFSETQ. This CDR3 reads CASSLSGGEETQYF. The CDR3, as DNA: TGCGCCAGCAGCTTGAGCGGTGGAGAAGAGACCCAGTACTTC.

The chain couples TRBV7-3 to TRBJ2-3, with D possibly TRBD2 on 6 matching bases. Trimming stripped 4 bases from V and 5 bases from J, with 13 bases between. In germline, CDR1 is SGHTA, CDR2 FQGTGA. The CDR3 is 14 amino acids. The DNA for the CDR3 is TGTGCCAGCAGCTCCCCGGGACTGAAAGATACGCAGTATTTT. Its translation: CASSSPGLKDTQYF.

This sequence joins TRBV7-9 and TRBJ2-2, with TRBD1 as a possible D gene (6 bases). Between the trimmed V and J ends, which lost 4 bases and 2 bases, there was a span of 14 bases. The CDR3 has 16 amino acids. The germline V gene has CDR1 SEHNR and CDR2 FQNEAQ (reference sequence). DNA of the CDR3: TGTGCCAGCAGCTCCGCCGGGACAAGCAACACCGGGGAGCTGTTTTTT. This translates into CASSSAGTSNTGELFF.

The chain has TRBV30 and TRBJ1-2; 10 positions agree with TRBD1. The trim removed 4 bases at V and 5 bases at J, leaving 10 bases unmatched. Germline V CDR1 and CDR2: GTSNPN, SVGIG (reference sequence). This CDR3 has 15 amino acids. The CDR3 sequence is CAWTRDRGREYGYTF. CDR3 nucleotide sequence: TGTGCCTGGACCCGGGACAGGGGAAGGGAGTATGGCTACACCTTC.

The chain links TRBV5-4 to TRBJ1-1; 9 bases agree with TRBD1. Germline V gene lookup returns CDR1 SGHNT and CDR2 YYREEE (reference sequence). The trim removed 4 bases at V and 3 bases at J, leaving 19 bases unmatched. The CDR3 contains 19 residues. The DNA of the CDR3 is TGTGCCAGCAGCCTCTTCGGGACAGGGAGTCTCGGGGGGGACACTGAAGCTTTCTTT. Amino acids: CASSLFGTGSLGGDTEAFF.

The chain is built from TRBV19 and TRBJ2-3; 7 bases are shared with TRBD1. There are 16 residues in the CDR3. V was pared by 0 bases and J by 4 bases, with 7 bases of the junction left unmatched. Germline V CDR1 and CDR2: LNHDA, SQIVND (reference sequence). CDR3 in amino acids: CASSIDYDRVSDTQYF. In nucleotides, the CDR3 is TGTGCCAGTAGTATAGATTATGACAGGGTATCAGATACGCAGTATTTT.

This clone was found once. The chain employs TRBV2 and TRBJ1-5, with D perhaps matching TRBD1 (6 bases). V was trimmed by 2 bases and J by 1 base, leaving 15 bases between them. Germline CDR1 is SNHLY and CDR2 is FYNNEI. The length of the CDR3 is 17 residues. The CDR3 DNA reads TGTGCCAGCAGTGAACTCCTACAGGGTGCAAGCAATCAGCCCCAGCATTTT. Protein sequence: CASSELLQGASNQPQHF.

The chain uses TRBV9 and TRBJ2-3, with 10 bases fitting TRBD1. Germline values: CDR1 SGDLS, CDR2 YYNGEE. The CDR3 runs 16 residues. Trimming removed 2 bases from V and 1 base from J; junction bases left unmatched: 4. CDR3 sequence reads: CASSVRQGAGTDTQYF. CDR3 in DNA: TGTGCCAGCAGCGTTCGACAGGGGGCTGGCACAGATACGCAGTATTTT.

CDR3 sequence: CASSPGGGGSGYTF. The CDR3, as DNA: TGTGCCAGCTCACCCGGAGGAGGGGGCTCAGGCTACACCTTC. The V and J genes are TRBV18 and TRBJ1-2; 7 positions match TRBD1. The junction had 9 bases not matched to a gene; V was cut back by 3 bases and J by 8 bases. The CDR3 runs 14 residues. Germline values: CDR1 KGHSH, CDR2 LQKENI.

The chain employs TRBV20-1 and TRBJ1-5; 7 nucleotides match TRBD1. Trimming removed 3 bases from V and 3 bases from J; junction bases left unmatched: 17. Germline V gives CDR1 DFQATT, CDR2 SNEGSKA (reference sequence). This CDR3 contains 18 residues. CDR3 region: CSASNQLAQGYDNQPQHF. The CDR3 coding sequence is TGCAGTGCTAGTAATCAATTGGCACAGGGGTACGACAATCAGCCCCAGCATTTT.

This chain's CDR3 is CASNAGTSRTEQYF. Here the CDR3 DNA reads TGTGCCAGCAATGCCGGGACTAGTCGGACCGAGCAGTACTTC. The chain couples TRBV2 to TRBJ2-7; the match to TRBD2 covers 8 bases. Per the germline V gene, CDR1 is SNHLY and CDR2 is FYNNEI. This CDR3 spans 14 amino acids. V trimming: 7 bases; J trimming: 6 bases; junction bases outside the gene matches: 11.

The chain recombines TRBV5-1 with TRBJ1-2; TRBD1 matches 7 bases. V gave up 4 bases and J gave up 0 bases; unmatched junction bases: 6. Germline assignment: CDR1 SGHRS and CDR2 YFSETQ. The CDR3 runs 15 residues. The CDR3 loop reads CASSNPGTANYGYTF. DNA of the CDR3: TGCGCCAGCAGCAACCCAGGGACAGCTAACTATGGCTACACCTTC. The full variable domain, completed using reference TRBV5-1 and TRBJ1-2, is KAGVTQTPRYLIKTRGQQVTLSCSPISGHRSVSWYQQTPGQGLQFLFEYFSETQRNKGNFPGRFSGRQFSNSRSEMNVSTLELGDSALYLCASSNPGTANYGYTFGSGTRLTVV.

The gene calls are TRBV5-1 and TRBJ2-7; possible D gene TRBD2, 6 bases. With 4 bases removed from V and 3 bases from J, the gap between germline ends came to 17 bases. This CDR3 has 15 residues. Germline loops: CDR1 SGHRS, CDR2 YFSETQ. The CDR3 is CASSPTGLQLYEQYF. CDR3 DNA: TGCGCCAGCAGCCCTACAGGACTACAACTCTACGAGCAGTACTTC.

About this clone itself: The identical CDR3 is also encoded by other nucleotide sequences in the sample. The chain recombines TRBV3-1 (or the pseudogene TRBV3-2) with TRBJ1-2; D is possibly TRBD1 (6 bases). The CDR3 extends over 13 amino acids. Germline assignment: CDR1 LGHDT and CDR2 YNNKEL (reference sequence). Trimming left V 3 bases short and J 2 bases short, with 7 bases between. The CDR3 nucleotides read TGTGCCAGCAGCCAGAGGGGGAACTATGGCTACACCTTC. It specifies CASSQRGNYGYTF.